This entry lists 31 T cell receptor beta chains sequenced from one sample in a study of PD-L1 blockade in urothelial cancer. Sequenced by immunoSEQ multiplex PCR; TCRdb stores in-frame clones only, minus some. Of 40,000 to 45,000 clones listed, 70% to 90% are singletons. Time point indicated: peripheral blood 6 weeks after treatment start. Source: PBMCs, taken around atezolizumab (anti-PD-L1) treatment. These receptors all stem from a man in his 70s with urothelial cancer.

J is TRBJ2-5 and V is TRBV20-1; D is unresolved. CDR3 size: 11 residues. Looked up from germline, CDR1 is DFQATT and CDR2 is SNEGSKA (reference sequence). V lost 6 bases, J lost 1 base, and 6 bases lay in between. As DNA, the CDR3 is TGCAGTGCGGAGTCCCAAGAGACCCAGTACTTC. Protein: CSAESQETQYF.

The chain links TRBV5-6 to TRBJ2-1; the match to TRBD1 covers 9 bases. Germline loops: CDR1 SGHDT, CDR2 YYEEEE. There are 14 residues in the CDR3. With V trimmed by 3 bases and J by 10 bases, 8 bases remained unmatched. The CDR3 DNA reads TGTGCCAGCAGCTCTACCGGGACAGGGCACGAGCAGTTCTTC. Translating it yields CASSSTGTGHEQFF.

The chain is built from TRBV7-6 and TRBJ2-7; 9 nucleotides line up with TRBD2. This CDR3 region has 16 residues. CDR1 SGHVS and CDR2 FNYEAQ come from the germline V gene. J gave up 3 bases and V 6 bases, and 12 bases lay outside the gene matches. The CDR3 protein is CASSRGSGSLFYEQYF. The CDR3 bases are TGTGCCAGCAGTAGAGGTAGCGGGAGTCTTTTCTACGAGCAGTACTTC.

The chain carries TRBV6-6 and TRBJ2-7; no definite D call. CDR1 is MNHNY, CDR2 SVGAGI, per germline (reference sequence). This CDR3 has 14 amino acids. V dropped 2 bases and J dropped 4 bases, with 12 bases sitting between them. The CDR3 DNA is TGTGCCAGCAGTTACCAAACTCGAGGATACGAGCAGTACTTC. Translation: CASSYQTRGYEQYF.

This chain connects TRBV11-2 to TRBJ2-2, with D possibly TRBD2 on 5 matching bases. Trimming cost V 3 bases and J 0 bases, with 8 bases left between them. CDR1 SGHAT and CDR2 FQNNGV come from the germline V gene. This CDR3 contains 15 residues. In nucleotides, the CDR3 is TGTGCCAGCAGCTTCCACGGGGCGAACACCGGGGAGCTGTTTTTT. This encodes CASSFHGANTGELFF.

The chain has TRBV9 and TRBJ2-5; TRBD1 is a possible D gene (6 bases). The CDR3 runs to 16 residues. From germline, CDR1 is SGDLS and CDR2 YYNGEE. V was clipped by 0 bases and J by 3 bases, with 15 bases between them. The CDR3: CASSVGTRTVKETQYF. The DNA of the CDR3 is TGTGCCAGCAGCGTAGGAACCCGGACAGTTAAAGAGACCCAGTACTTC.

The chain uses TRBV2 and TRBJ1-1, with 9 bases lining up with TRBD1. The V gene's germline CDR1 is SNHLY and CDR2 FYNNEI. The junction had 5 bases not matched to a gene; V was cut back by 6 bases and J by 3 bases. The CDR3 length is 14 residues. CDR3 DNA sequence: TGTGCCAGCAGGAAGAGGACAGGGGACACTGAAGCTTTCTTT. Translation gives CASRKRTGDTEAFF.

V gene TRBV18 combines with J gene TRBJ2-5, with 8 bases that match TRBD2. Germline V lookup: CDR1 KGHSH, CDR2 LQKENI. There are 19 residues in the CDR3. V was pared by 3 bases and J by 5 bases, with 20 bases of the junction left unmatched. The CDR3 sequence: CASSPPLGESGSGKETQYF. The CDR3 bases are TGTGCCAGCTCACCCCCGCTGGGAGAGAGCGGGAGCGGTAAGGAGACCCAGTACTTC.

This chain connects TRBV19 to TRBJ1-2; 10 nucleotides agree with TRBD1. V lost 6 bases to trimming and J lost 3 bases; unmatched junction nucleotides: 7. The germline CDR1 and CDR2 sequences are LNHDA and SQIVND (reference sequence). This CDR3 spans 15 amino acids. The CDR3 sequence: CASSDRQGAYYGYTF. The CDR3 DNA reads TGTGCCAGTAGCGACAGACAGGGGGCATACTATGGCTACACCTTC. The full variable domain, in which reference TRBV19 and TRBJ1-2 provide the parts outside the CDR3, is DGGITQSPKYLFRKEGQNVTLSCEQNLNHDAMYWYRQDPGQGLRLIYYSQIVNDFQKGDIAEGYSVSREKKESFPLTVTSAQKNPTAFYLCASSDRQGAYYGYTFGSGTRLTVV.

The gene calls are TRBV4-2 and TRBJ2-6, with D perhaps TRBD1 (5 bases). The CDR3 extends over 20 amino acids. V gave up 1 base and J gave up 0 bases, with 19 bases separating them. Germline V gives CDR1 LGHNA, CDR2 YNFKEQ. In DNA form, the CDR3 reads TGTGCCAGCAGCCAAGTGTTTTTAGTAGGGGTCCCCTCTGGGGCCAACGTCCTGACTTTC. It specifies CASSQVFLVGVPSGANVLTF.

This chain links TRBV27 with TRBJ2-7; TRBD2 matches at 11 bases. Trimming took 5 bases from V and 3 from J; bases not matched to a gene: 6. CDR3 length equals 15 residues. The germline CDR1 and CDR2 sequences are MNHEY and SMNVEV (reference sequence). CDR3 sequence reads: CASSPAGLAGYEQYF. CDR3 nucleotides: TGTGCCAGCAGTCCCGCTGGACTAGCGGGCTACGAGCAGTACTTC.

CDR3 sequence (DNA): TGTGCCAGCAGCTCCCGAGCAGGGAACACTGAAGCTTTCTTT. Translating gives CASSSRAGNTEAFF. V and J are TRBV9 and TRBJ1-1, with D unresolved. This CDR3 is built from 14 residues. The germline gives CDR1 SGDLS, CDR2 YYNGEE. V shed 4 bases and J shed 1 base, with 11 bases lying between them.

The CDR3 loop reads CASRTRGLADEQYF. The CDR3, as DNA: TGCGCCAGCAGGACACGGGGACTAGCAGACGAGCAGTACTTC. The chain joins TRBV23-1 to TRBJ2-7; 9 bases line up with TRBD2. TRBV23-1 is an open reading frame whose function is uncertain. V lost 6 bases, J lost 5 bases, and 8 bases stayed unmatched. The CDR3 totals 14 residues.

The J gene is TRBJ1-5, the V gene TRBV27, with D unclear. Trimming removed 8 bases at V and 2 bases at J, with 7 bases between. CDR3 length: 12 residues. CDR1 and CDR2 from the germline V gene are MNHEY and SMNVEV (reference sequence). This CDR3 reads CASWRGNQPQHF. The CDR3 nucleotides are TGTGCCAGCTGGCGGGGCAATCAGCCCCAGCATTTT.

This chain links TRBV19 with TRBJ1-4; D is uncertain. The CDR3 is 17 residues long. Germline CDR1 and CDR2: LNHDA and SQIVND (reference sequence). V shed 5 bases and J shed 0 bases, with 16 bases lying between them. The CDR3, as DNA: TGTGCCAGTAGTGCCCCCGGGGATCCTGCAACTAATGAAAAACTGTTTTTT. It specifies CASSAPGDPATNEKLFF.

The chain joins TRBV2 to TRBJ2-5; 10 bases are shared with TRBD1. The ends lost 4 bases at V and 5 bases at J; junction bases unmatched: 4. From germline, CDR1 is SNHLY and CDR2 FYNNEI. This CDR3 comprises 14 residues. The CDR3: CASSAETGGETQYF. DNA for the CDR3: TGTGCCAGCAGTGCAGAGACAGGGGGCGAGACCCAGTACTTC.

This rearrangement joins TRBV21-1 to TRBJ1-5; the table assigns TRBD1, which was not confirmed against the DNA. TRBV21-1 is noted as a pseudogene. The CDR3 is made up of 18 amino acids. The CDR3 DNA reads as TGTGCCAGCAGCAAAGCGGGGCAGGGGGACAGGGTGAATCAGCCCCAGCATTTT. Protein sequence: CASSKAGQGDRVNQPQHF.

Note on this clone: One end of the junction does not line up with germline, which may come from a read error. This chain uses TRBV30 with TRBJ2-1; the match to TRBD2 covers 10 bases. This CDR3 spans 14 amino acids. CDR1 and CDR2 (germline): GTSNPN, SVGIG (reference sequence). The chain's CDR3 is CAGRLAGTYNEQFF. The CDR3 DNA is TGTGCCGGGAGACTAGCGGGTACCTACAATGAGCAGTTCTTC.

The chain is built from TRBV6-5 and TRBJ2-5; the match to TRBD2 covers 9 bases. The germline V gene encodes CDR1 MNHEY and CDR2 SVGAGI. The J segment lost 5 bases and the V segment lost 4 bases, leaving 8 bases of the junction unmatched. The CDR3 contains 15 residues. The CDR3 DNA reads TGTGCCAGCAGTTCGGGGCGGGAGGGCCGGGAGACCCAGTACTTC. Translation: CASSSGREGRETQYF.

The chain uses TRBV25-1 and TRBJ2-7; D gene unclear. V was trimmed by 2 bases and J by 1 base, leaving 9 bases between them. This CDR3 region has 14 residues. Germline CDR1 reads MGHDK; CDR2 reads SYGVNS. In DNA form, the CDR3 reads TGTGCCAGCAGTGAACGAGGATTTTCCTACGAGCAGTACTTC. It translates to CASSERGFSYEQYF.

The chain combines TRBV9 with TRBJ1-1; TRBD1 might be the D (6 bases). The CDR3 totals 17 residues. Germline V gene lookup returns CDR1 SGDLS and CDR2 YYNGEE. Trimming cost V 3 bases and J 4 bases, with 22 bases left between them. The CDR3: CASSAAGTIGEVTEAFF. CDR3 coding DNA: TGTGCCAGCAGCGCAGCCGGGACAATTGGCGAGGTCACTGAAGCTTTCTTT. The variable domain in full, with the rest retrieved from reference TRBV9 and TRBJ1-1, is DSGVTQTPKHLITATGQRVTLRCSPRSGDLSVYWYQQSLDQGLQFLIQYYNGEERAKGNILERFSAQQFPDLHSELNLSSLELGDSALYFCASSAAGTIGEVTEAFFGQGTRLTVV.

This chain links TRBV13 with TRBJ1-4, with TRBD1 matching over 10 bases. The CDR3 runs to 15 residues. The J segment lost 8 bases and the V segment lost 0 bases, leaving 3 bases of the junction unmatched. Germline loops: CDR1 PRHDT, CDR2 FYEKMQ (reference sequence). This CDR3 is CASSLGTGGGEKLFF. The CDR3 DNA reads TGTGCCAGCAGCTTAGGGACAGGGGGCGGCGAAAAACTGTTTTTT.

This clone appeared a few times. The chain recombines TRBV5-1 with TRBJ2-1; 7 positions agree with TRBD2. The germline V gene encodes CDR1 SGHRS and CDR2 YFSETQ. The V segment lost 1 base and the J segment 5 bases; nucleotides outside the gene matches: 9. This CDR3 comprises 16 residues. The CDR3 DNA reads TGCGCCAGCAGCTTGATGGGCGGGAGTGACGACAATGAGCAGTTCTTC. It yields the protein CASSLMGGSDDNEQFF.

V is TRBV5-1 and J is TRBJ2-1; 11 nucleotides align to TRBD2. CDR1 is SGHRS and CDR2 is YFSETQ in the germline V gene. The CDR3 is made up of 17 amino acids. The J segment lost 2 bases and the V segment lost 1 base, leaving 5 bases of the junction unmatched. CDR3 sequence (DNA): TGCGCCAGCAGCTTGACAATTAGCGGGAGGGCCTACAATGAGCAGTTCTTC. Amino acid sequence: CASSLTISGRAYNEQFF. Together with reference TRBV5-1 and TRBJ2-1, the CDR3 gives the full variable domain: KAGVTQTPRYLIKTRGQQVTLSCSPISGHRSVSWYQQTPGQGLQFLFEYFSETQRNKGNFPGRFSGRQFSNSRSEMNVSTLELGDSALYLCASSLTISGRAYNEQFFGPGTRLTVL.

The chain uses TRBV7-8 and TRBJ2-3; D perhaps matches TRBD2 (6 bases). The ends were cut back, 5 bases at V and 0 bases at J, with 9 bases in the middle. Germline lookup yields CDR1 SGHVS and CDR2 FQNEAQ. CDR3 length equals 14 residues. CDR3 amino acids: CASSLGTSTDTQYF. The CDR3 nucleotides are TGTGCCAGCAGCCTCGGGACTAGCACAGATACGCAGTATTTT.

This clone is categorized as medium-sized. The sample carries other DNA sequences with the same CDR3. The chain combines TRBV5-4 with TRBJ2-7; a weak D match, TRBD1 (6 bases). Germline V gene lookup returns CDR1 SGHNT and CDR2 YYREEE (reference sequence). Between the trimmed V and J ends, which lost 4 bases and 6 bases, there was a span of 11 bases. This CDR3 region has 12 residues. The CDR3 bases are TGTGCCAGCAGCCTGGACAGTGGCGAGCAGTACTTC. Translating it yields CASSLDSGEQYF.

The CDR3: CASAASGSHEQYF. CDR3 bases: TGTGCCAGCGCTGCGAGCGGGAGCCACGAGCAGTACTTC. V is TRBV6-6 and J is TRBJ2-7; 8 bases match TRBD2. Germline V gene data show CDR1 as MNHNY and CDR2 as SVGAGI (reference sequence). The CDR3 is 13 amino acids. The trim removed 8 bases at V and 5 bases at J, leaving 8 bases unmatched.

The chain joins TRBV29-1 to TRBJ2-7; 7 positions agree with TRBD2. Trimming took 4 bases from V and 0 from J; bases not matched to a gene: 9. CDR3 length: 15 amino acids. CDR1 and CDR2 from the germline V gene are SQVTM and ANQGSEA. The CDR3 bases are TGCAGCGTTGGTCCGGGAGGTGGGAGCTCCTACGAGCAGTACTTC. Translated: CSVGPGGGSSYEQYF.

In its sample, this clone was seen a few times. The chain uses TRBV28 and TRBJ2-1; a weak D match, TRBD2 (6 bases). The CDR3 spans 14 residues. CDR1 and CDR2 from the germline V gene are MDHEN and SYDVKM. The V end was cut by 3 bases, the J end by 8 bases, with 14 bases between. The CDR3 here is CASSLVGTDDEQFF. The DNA of the CDR3 is TGTGCCAGCAGTTTGGTCGGGACTGACGATGAGCAGTTCTTC.

This chain connects TRBV2 to TRBJ2-2, with TRBD2 matching over 7 bases. With V trimmed by 8 bases and J by 2 bases, 8 bases remained unmatched. This CDR3 has 15 residues. Per germline, CDR1 SNHLY and CDR2 FYNNEI. CDR3 amino acids: CASASGLPNTGELFF. In DNA, the CDR3 is TGTGCCAGCGCTTCGGGACTACCAAACACCGGGGAGCTGTTTTTT.

This clone was seen once. The V gene is TRBV18, the J gene TRBJ1-5; TRBD1 might be the D (6 bases). The V gene's germline CDR1 is KGHSH and CDR2 LQKENI. The CDR3 runs 14 residues. V was clipped by 6 bases and J by 4 bases, with 13 bases between them. As DNA, the CDR3 is TGTGCCAGCTCCGGGACAAATCGGAATCAGCCCCAGCATTTT. This gives the protein CASSGTNRNQPQHF.